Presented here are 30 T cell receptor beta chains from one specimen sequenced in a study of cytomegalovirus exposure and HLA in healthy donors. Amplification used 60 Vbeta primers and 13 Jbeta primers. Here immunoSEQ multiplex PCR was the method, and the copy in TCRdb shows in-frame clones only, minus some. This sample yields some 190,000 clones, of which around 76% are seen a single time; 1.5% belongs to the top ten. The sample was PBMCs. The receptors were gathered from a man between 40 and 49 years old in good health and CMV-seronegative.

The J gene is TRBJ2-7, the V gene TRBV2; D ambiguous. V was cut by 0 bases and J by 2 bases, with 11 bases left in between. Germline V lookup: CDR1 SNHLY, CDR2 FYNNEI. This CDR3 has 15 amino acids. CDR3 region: CASSEAQQITYEQYF. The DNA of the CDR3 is TGTGCCAGCAGTGAAGCCCAACAGATAACCTACGAGCAGTACTTC.

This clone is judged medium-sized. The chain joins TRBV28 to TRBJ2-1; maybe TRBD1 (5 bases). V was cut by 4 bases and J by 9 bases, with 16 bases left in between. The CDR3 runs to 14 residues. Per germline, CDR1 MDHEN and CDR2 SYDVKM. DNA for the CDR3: TGTGCCAGCAGTTCCCCAGGGTTTAGGGGTGAGCAGTTCTTC. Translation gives CASSSPGFRGEQFF. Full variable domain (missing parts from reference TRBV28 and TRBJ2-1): DVKVTQSSRYLVKRTGEKVFLECVQDMDHENMFWYRQDPGLGLRLIYFSYDVKMKEKGDIPEGYSVSREKKERFSLILESASTNQTSMYLCASSSPGFRGEQFFGPGTRLTVL.

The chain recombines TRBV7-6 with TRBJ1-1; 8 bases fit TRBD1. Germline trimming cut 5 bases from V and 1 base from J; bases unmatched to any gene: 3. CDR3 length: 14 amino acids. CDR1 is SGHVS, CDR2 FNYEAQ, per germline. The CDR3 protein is CASSEGQANTEAFF. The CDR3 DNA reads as TGTGCCAGCAGCGAGGGACAGGCGAACACTGAAGCTTTCTTT. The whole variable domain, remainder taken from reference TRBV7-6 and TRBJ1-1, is GAGVSQSPRYKVTKRGQDVALRCDPISGHVSLYWYRQALGQGPEFLTYFNYEAQQDKSGLPNDRFSAERPEGSISTLTIQRTEQRDSAMYRCASSEGQANTEAFFGQGTRLTVV.

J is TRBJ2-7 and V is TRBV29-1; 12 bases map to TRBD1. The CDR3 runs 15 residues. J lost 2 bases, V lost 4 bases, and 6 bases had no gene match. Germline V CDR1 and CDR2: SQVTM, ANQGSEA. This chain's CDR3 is CSVGGQGAGPYEQYF. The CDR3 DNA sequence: TGCAGCGTTGGGGGACAGGGGGCGGGACCCTACGAGCAGTACTTC.

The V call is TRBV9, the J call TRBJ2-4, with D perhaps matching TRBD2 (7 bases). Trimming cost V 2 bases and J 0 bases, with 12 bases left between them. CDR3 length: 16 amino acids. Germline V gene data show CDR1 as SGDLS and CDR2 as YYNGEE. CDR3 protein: CASSVGGALAKNIQYF. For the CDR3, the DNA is TGTGCCAGCAGCGTTGGGGGGGCCCTAGCCAAAAACATTCAGTACTTC. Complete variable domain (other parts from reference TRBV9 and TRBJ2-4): DSGVTQTPKHLITATGQRVTLRCSPRSGDLSVYWYQQSLDQGLQFLIQYYNGEERAKGNILERFSAQQFPDLHSELNLSSLELGDSALYFCASSVGGALAKNIQYFGAGTRLSVL.

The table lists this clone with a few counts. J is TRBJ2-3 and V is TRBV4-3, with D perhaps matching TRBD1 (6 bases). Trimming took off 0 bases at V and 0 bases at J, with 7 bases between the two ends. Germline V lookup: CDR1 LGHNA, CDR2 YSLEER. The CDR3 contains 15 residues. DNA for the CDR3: TGCGCCAGCAGCCAAGAGAGGGGGAGCACAGATACGCAGTATTTT. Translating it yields CASSQERGSTDTQYF.

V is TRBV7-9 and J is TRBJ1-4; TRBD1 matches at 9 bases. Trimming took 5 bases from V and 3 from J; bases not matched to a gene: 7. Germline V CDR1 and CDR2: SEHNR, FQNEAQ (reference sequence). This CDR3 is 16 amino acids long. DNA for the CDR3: TGTGCCAGCAGCAGACCACAGGGGGCCGCTAATGAAAAACTGTTTTTT. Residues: CASSRPQGAANEKLFF.

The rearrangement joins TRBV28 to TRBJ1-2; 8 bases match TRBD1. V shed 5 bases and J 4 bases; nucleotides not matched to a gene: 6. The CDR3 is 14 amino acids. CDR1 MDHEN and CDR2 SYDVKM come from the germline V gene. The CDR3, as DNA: TGTGCCAGCAGTCTCCAGGGGGCTCCCTATGGCTACACCTTC. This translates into CASSLQGAPYGYTF.

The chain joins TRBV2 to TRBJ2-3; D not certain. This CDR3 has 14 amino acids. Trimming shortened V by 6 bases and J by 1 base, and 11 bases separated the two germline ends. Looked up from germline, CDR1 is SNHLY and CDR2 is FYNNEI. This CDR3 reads CASRYMLRTDTQYF. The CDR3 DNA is TGTGCCAGCAGGTACATGCTCCGCACAGATACGCAGTATTTT.

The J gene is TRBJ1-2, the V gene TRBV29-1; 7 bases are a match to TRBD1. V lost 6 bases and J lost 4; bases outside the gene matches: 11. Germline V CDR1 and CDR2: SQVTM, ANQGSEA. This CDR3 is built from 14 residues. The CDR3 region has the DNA TGCAGCGTCGGGAACAGGGGAAATAGCTATGGCTACACCTTC. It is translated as CSVGNRGNSYGYTF.

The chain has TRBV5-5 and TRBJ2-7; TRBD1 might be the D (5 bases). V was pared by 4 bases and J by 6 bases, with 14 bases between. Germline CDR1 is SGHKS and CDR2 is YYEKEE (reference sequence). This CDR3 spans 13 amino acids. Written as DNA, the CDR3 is TGTGCCAGCAGCGTTCCCAGGGTTAGCGAGCAGTACTTC. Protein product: CASSVPRVSEQYF.

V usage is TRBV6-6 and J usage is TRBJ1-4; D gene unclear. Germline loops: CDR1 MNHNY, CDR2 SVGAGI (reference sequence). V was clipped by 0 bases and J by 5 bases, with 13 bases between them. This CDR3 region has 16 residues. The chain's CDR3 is CASSYSIRTANEKLFF. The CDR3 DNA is TGTGCCAGCAGTTACTCGATTCGGACTGCGAATGAAAAACTGTTTTTT.

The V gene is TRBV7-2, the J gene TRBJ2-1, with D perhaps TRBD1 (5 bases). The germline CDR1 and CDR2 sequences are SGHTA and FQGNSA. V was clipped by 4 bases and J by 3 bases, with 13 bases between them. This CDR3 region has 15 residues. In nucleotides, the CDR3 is TGTGCCAGCAGCTCCCCGGACCAGGGCTACAATGAGCAGTTCTTC. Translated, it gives CASSSPDQGYNEQFF. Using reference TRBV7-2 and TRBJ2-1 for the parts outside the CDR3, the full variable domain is GAGVSQSPSNKVTEKGKDVELRCDPISGHTALYWYRQSLGQGLEFLIYFQGNSAPDKSGLPSDRFSAERTGGSVSTLTIQRTQQEDSAVYLCASSSPDQGYNEQFFGPGTRLTVL.

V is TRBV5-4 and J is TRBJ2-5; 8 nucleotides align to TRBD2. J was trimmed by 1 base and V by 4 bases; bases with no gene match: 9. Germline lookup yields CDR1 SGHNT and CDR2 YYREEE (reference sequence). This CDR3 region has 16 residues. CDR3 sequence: CASSPRGRGVQETQYF. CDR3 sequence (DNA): TGTGCCAGCAGCCCTCGGGGGCGGGGGGTCCAAGAGACCCAGTACTTC.

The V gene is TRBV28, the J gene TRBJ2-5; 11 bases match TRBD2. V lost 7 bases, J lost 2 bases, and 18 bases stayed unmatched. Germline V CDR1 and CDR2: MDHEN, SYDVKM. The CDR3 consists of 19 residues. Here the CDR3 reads CASTIPRGLAGGPQETQYF. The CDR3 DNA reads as TGTGCCAGCACCATACCGCGGGGGCTAGCGGGGGGCCCACAAGAGACCCAGTACTTC.

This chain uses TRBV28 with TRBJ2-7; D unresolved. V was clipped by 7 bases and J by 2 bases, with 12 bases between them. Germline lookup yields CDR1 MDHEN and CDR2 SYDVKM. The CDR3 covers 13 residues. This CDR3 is CASTLTPTYEQYF. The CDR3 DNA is TGTGCCAGCACTCTGACACCTACCTACGAGCAGTACTTC.

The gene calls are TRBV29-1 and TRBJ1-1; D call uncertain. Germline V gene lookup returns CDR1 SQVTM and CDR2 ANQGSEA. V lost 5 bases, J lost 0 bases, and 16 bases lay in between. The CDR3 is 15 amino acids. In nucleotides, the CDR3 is TGCAGCGTTCACCCCGGTTTCAGGATGAACACTGAAGCTTTCTTT. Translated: CSVHPGFRMNTEAFF. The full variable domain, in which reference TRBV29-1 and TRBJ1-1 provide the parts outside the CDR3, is SAVISQKPSRDICQRGTSLTIQCQVDSQVTMMFWYRQQPGQSLTLIATANQGSEATYESGFVIDKFPISRPNLTFSTLTVSNMSPEDSSIYLCSVHPGFRMNTEAFFGQGTRLTVV.

The CDR3 reads CASSLAAREETQYF. Written as DNA, the CDR3 is TGTGCCAGCAGCTTGGCGGCGAGGGAAGAGACCCAGTACTTC. The gene calls are TRBV5-4 and TRBJ2-5; tentative D call: TRBD2 (5 bases). Per the germline V gene, CDR1 is SGHNT and CDR2 is YYREEE (reference sequence). Trimming removed 0 bases at V and 3 bases at J, with 9 bases between. This CDR3 is built from 14 residues.

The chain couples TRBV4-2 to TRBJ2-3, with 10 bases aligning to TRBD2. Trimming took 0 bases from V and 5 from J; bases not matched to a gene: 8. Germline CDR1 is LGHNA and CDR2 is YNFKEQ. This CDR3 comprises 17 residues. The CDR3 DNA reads TGTGCCAGCAGCCAAGAAAGAGCGGGGGGGCGAGGAGATACGCAGTATTTT. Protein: CASSQERAGGRGDTQYF.

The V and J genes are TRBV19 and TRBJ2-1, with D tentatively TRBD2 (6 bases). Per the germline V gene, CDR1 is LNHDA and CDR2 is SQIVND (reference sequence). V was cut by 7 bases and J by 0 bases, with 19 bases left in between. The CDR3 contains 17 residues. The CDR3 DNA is TGTGCCAGTAAGTACCCAACTAGCCGCCCCTCCTACAATGAGCAGTTCTTC. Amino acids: CASKYPTSRPSYNEQFF.

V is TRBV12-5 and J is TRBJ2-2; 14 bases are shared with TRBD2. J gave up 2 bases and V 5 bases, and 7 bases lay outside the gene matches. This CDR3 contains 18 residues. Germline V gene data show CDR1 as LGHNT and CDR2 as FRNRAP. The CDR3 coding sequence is TGTGCTAGTGGTACCTCGGGACTAGCGGGAGAAAACACCGGGGAGCTGTTTTTT. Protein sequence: CASGTSGLAGENTGELFF.

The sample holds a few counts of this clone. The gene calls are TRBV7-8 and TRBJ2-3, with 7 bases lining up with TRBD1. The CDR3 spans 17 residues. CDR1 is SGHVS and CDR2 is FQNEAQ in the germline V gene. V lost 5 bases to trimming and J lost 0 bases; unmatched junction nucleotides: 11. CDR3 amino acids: CASSPNRGDTSTDTQYF. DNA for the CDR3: TGTGCCAGCAGCCCGAACAGGGGCGACACTAGCACAGATACGCAGTATTTT.

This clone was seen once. The CDR3 coding sequence is TGTGCCAGCGACAAATACTACGAGCAGTACTTC. This codes for CASDKYYEQYF. The genes are TRBV6-1 and TRBJ2-7; D remains unclear. V lost 8 bases and J lost 3, with 8 bases in between. The CDR3 has 11 residues. CDR1 is MNHNS and CDR2 is SASEGT in the germline V gene.

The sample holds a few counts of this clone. The DNA of the CDR3 is TGCAGCGTTGATCAGGGGCACCAAGAGACCCAGTACTTC. It is translated as CSVDQGHQETQYF. The J gene is TRBJ2-5, the V gene TRBV29-1; tentative D call: TRBD1 (6 bases). Germline V lookup: CDR1 SQVTM, CDR2 ANQGSEA. V was shortened by 3 bases and J by 0 bases, with 8 bases between the two germline ends. The CDR3 contains 13 residues. The full variable domain, its missing parts supplied by reference TRBV29-1 and TRBJ2-5, is SAVISQKPSRDICQRGTSLTIQCQVDSQVTMMFWYRQQPGQSLTLIATANQGSEATYESGFVIDKFPISRPNLTFSTLTVSNMSPEDSSIYLCSVDQGHQETQYFGPGTRLLVL.

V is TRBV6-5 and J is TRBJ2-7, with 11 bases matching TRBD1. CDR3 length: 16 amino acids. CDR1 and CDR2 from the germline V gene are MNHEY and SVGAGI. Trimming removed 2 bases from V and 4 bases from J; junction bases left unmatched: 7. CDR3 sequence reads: CASSYRLGQGAYEQYF. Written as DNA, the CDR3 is TGTGCCAGCAGTTACAGGTTAGGACAGGGGGCTTACGAGCAGTACTTC.

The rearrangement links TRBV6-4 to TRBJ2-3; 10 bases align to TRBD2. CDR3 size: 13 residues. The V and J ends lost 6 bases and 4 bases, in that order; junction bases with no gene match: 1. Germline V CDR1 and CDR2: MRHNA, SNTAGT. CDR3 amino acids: CASSGLAADTQYF. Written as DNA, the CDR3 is TGTGCCAGCAGCGGACTAGCGGCAGATACGCAGTATTTT.

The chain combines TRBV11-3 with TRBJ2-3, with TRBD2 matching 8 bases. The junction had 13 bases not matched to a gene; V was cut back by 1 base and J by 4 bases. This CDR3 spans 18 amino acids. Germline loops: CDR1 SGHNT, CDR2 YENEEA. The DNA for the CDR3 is TGTGCCAGCAGCTTAGCATTTATCGGGGGGGCCTCTGCAGATACGCAGTATTTT. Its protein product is CASSLAFIGGASADTQYF. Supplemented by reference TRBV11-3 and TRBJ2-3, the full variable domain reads EAGVVQSPRYKIIEKKQPVAFWCNPISGHNTLYWYLQNLGQGPELLIRYENEEAVDDSQLPKDRFSAERLKGVDSTLKIQPAELGDSAVYLCASSLAFIGGASADTQYFGPGTRLTVL.

CDR3: CASSPATNEKLFF. In nucleotides, the CDR3 is TGTGCCAGCAGCCCTGCAACTAATGAAAAACTGTTTTTT. The rearrangement uses TRBV5-4 and TRBJ1-4; D is undetermined. CDR1 and CDR2 (germline): SGHNT, YYREEE (reference sequence). V was clipped by 4 bases and J by 0 bases, with 4 bases between them. The CDR3 runs to 13 residues. The whole variable domain, remainder taken from reference TRBV5-4 and TRBJ1-4, is ETGVTQSPTHLIKTRGQQVTLRCSSQSGHNTVSWYQQALGQGPQFIFQYYREEENGRGNFPPRFSGLQFPNYSSELNVNALELDDSALYLCASSPATNEKLFFGSGTQLSVL.

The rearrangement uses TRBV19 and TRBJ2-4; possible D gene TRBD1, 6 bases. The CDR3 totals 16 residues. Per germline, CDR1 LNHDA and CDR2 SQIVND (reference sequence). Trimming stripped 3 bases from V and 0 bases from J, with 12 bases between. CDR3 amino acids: CASSIQGLLAKNIQYF. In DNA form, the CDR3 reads TGTGCCAGTAGTATTCAGGGGCTCTTAGCCAAAAACATTCAGTACTTC. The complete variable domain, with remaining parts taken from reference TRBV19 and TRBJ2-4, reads DGGITQSPKYLFRKEGQNVTLSCEQNLNHDAMYWYRQDPGQGLRLIYYSQIVNDFQKGDIAEGYSVSREKKESFPLTVTSAQKNPTAFYLCASSIQGLLAKNIQYFGAGTRLSVL.

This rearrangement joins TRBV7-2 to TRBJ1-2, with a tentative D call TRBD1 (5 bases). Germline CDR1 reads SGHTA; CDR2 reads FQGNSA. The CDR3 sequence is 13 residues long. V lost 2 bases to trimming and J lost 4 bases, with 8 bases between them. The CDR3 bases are TGTGCCAGCAGCTTACCAGGGATCTATGGCTACACCTTC. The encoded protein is CASSLPGIYGYTF. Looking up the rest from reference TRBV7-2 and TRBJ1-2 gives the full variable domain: GAGVSQSPSNKVTEKGKDVELRCDPISGHTALYWYRQSLGQGLEFLIYFQGNSAPDKSGLPSDRFSAERTGGSVSTLTIQRTQQEDSAVYLCASSLPGIYGYTFGSGTRLTVV.